This T cell receptor beta chain was sequenced during a study of Tregs in tolerant kidney transplant recipients. Study results and limitations: The small number of patients limits these findings pending further validation. This study did not directly address biological reproducibility. Tregs expanded with activated donor B cells seemed most donor-specific.

Comments on this clone: Its antigen is not identified.

Clones were read by immunoSEQ multiplex PCR, and TCRdb kept only the in-frame ones, dropping some. The repertoire holds roughly 250,000 clones, with more than 65% as singletons. Thawed PBMCs were FACS-sorted into unstimulated CD4+CD25+CD127- regulatory T cells, CD4+CD25- non-regulatory cells, CD4 and CD8 cells. CDR3 length: 14 amino acids. The V segment lost 4 bases and the J segment 5 bases; nucleotides outside the gene matches: 6. Germline assignment: CDR1 SGDLS and CDR2 YYNGEE. The source of this sequence is a human donor in good health. The chain recombines TRBV9 with TRBJ2-1; 7 bases are shared with TRBD2. What was sequenced was CD4+ T cells from blood. DNA for the CDR3: TGTGCCAGCAGCATTAGCGGGCGGAACAATGAGCAGTTCTTC. It encodes CASSISGRNNEQFF.